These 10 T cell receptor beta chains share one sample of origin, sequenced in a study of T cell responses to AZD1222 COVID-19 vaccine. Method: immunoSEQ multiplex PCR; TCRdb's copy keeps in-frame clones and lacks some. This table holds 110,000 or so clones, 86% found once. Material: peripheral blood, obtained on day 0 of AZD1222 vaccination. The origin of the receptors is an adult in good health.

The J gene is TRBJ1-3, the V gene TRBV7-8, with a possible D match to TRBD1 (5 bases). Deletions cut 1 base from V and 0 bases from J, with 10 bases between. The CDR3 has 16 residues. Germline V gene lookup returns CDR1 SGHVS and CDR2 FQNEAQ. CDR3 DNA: TGTGCCAGCAGCTTAGTTCGGGGCCGCTCTGGAAACACCATATATTTT. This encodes CASSLVRGRSGNTIYF.

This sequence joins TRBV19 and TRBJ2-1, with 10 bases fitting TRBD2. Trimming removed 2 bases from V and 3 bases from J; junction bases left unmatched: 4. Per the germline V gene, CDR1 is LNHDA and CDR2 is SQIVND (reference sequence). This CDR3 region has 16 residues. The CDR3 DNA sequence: TGTGCCAGTAGTATATTTACTAGCGGGGTCTACAATGAGCAGTTCTTC. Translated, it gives CASSIFTSGVYNEQFF.

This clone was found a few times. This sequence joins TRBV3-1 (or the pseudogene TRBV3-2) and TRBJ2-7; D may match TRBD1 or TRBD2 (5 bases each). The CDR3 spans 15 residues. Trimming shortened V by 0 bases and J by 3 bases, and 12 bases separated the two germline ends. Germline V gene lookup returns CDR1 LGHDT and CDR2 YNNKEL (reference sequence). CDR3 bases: TGTGCCAGCAGCCAAGATCTTAAGGGGAGCTACGAGCAGTACTTC. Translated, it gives CASSQDLKGSYEQYF.

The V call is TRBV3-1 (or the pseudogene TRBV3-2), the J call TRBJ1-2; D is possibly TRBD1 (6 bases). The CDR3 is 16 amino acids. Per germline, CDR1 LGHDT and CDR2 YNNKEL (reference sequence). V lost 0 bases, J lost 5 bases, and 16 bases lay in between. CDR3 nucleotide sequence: TGTGCCAGCAGCCAAGATCTTACCCGGGGGCTTTATGGCTACACCTTC. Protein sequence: CASSQDLTRGLYGYTF.

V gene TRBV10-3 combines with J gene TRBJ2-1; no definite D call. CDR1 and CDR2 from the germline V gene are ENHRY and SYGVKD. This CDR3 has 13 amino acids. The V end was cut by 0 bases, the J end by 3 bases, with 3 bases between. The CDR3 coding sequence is TGTGCCATCAGTGAGTCTGACTACAATGAGCAGTTCTTC. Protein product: CAISESDYNEQFF.

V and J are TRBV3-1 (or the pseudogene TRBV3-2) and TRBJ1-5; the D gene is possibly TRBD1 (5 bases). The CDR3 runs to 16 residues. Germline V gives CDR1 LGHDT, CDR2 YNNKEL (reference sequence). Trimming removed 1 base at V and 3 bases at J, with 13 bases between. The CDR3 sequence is CASSQGPGGINQPQHF. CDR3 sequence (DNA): TGTGCCAGCAGCCAAGGGCCGGGGGGTATCAATCAGCCCCAGCATTTT.

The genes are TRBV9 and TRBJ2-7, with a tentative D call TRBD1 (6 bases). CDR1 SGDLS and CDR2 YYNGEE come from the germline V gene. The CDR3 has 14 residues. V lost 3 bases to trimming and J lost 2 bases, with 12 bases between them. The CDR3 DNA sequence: TGTGCCAGCAGCGAGACGGACAGTCCCTACGAGCAGTACTTC. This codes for CASSETDSPYEQYF.

CDR3 in amino acids: CASSLASDSGNTIYF. CDR3 DNA: TGTGCCAGCAGCTTAGCGTCAGACTCTGGAAACACCATATATTTT. The chain links TRBV7-2 to TRBJ1-3, with D unresolved. The CDR3 is made up of 15 amino acids. The V gene's germline CDR1 is SGHTA and CDR2 FQGNSA. Deletions cut 0 bases from V and 0 bases from J, with 6 bases between.

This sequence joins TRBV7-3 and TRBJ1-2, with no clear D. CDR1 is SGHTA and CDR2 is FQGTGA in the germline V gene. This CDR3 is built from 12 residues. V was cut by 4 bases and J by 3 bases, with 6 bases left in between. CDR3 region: CASSSGDYGYTF. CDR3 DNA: TGTGCCAGCAGCTCTGGGGACTATGGCTACACCTTC.

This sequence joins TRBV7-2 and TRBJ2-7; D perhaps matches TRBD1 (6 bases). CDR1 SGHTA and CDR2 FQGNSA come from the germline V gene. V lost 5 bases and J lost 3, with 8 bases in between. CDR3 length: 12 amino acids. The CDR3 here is CASSLQGYEQYF. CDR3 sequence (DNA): TGTGCCAGCAGCCTACAGGGCTACGAGCAGTACTTC.